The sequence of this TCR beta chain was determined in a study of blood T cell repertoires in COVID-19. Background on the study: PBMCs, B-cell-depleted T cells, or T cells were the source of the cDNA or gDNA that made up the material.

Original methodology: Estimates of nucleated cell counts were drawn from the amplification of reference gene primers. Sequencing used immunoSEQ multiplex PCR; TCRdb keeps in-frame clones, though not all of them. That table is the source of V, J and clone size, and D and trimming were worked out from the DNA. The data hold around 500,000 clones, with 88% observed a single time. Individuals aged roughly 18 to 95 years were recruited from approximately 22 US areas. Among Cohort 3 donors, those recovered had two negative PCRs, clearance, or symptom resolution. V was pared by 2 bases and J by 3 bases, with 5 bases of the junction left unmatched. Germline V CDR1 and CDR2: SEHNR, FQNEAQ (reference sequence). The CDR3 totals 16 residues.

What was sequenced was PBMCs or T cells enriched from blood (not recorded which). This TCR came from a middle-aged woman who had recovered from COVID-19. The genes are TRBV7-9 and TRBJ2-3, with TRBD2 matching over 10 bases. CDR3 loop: CASSLLASGSTDTQYF. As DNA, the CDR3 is TGTGCCAGCAGCTTATTAGCTAGCGGGAGTACAGATACGCAGTATTTT.